These 15 T cell receptor beta chains came from one sample sequenced in a study of blood T cell repertoires in COVID-19. Produced via immunoSEQ multiplex PCR; TCRdb's table is partial and in-frame only. This sample has about 250,000 clones; nearly 90% occur once, and the top ten carry around 0.8%. Sequencing was carried out using peripheral blood. Every receptor here comes from a young woman with acute or convalescent COVID-19.

J is TRBJ2-7 and V is TRBV18; 11 bases match TRBD2. Germline CDR1 and CDR2: KGHSH and LQKENI. The CDR3 is 17 amino acids. The V and J ends lost 3 bases and 3 bases, in that order; junction bases with no gene match: 10. CDR3 region: CASSPLPGLADLYEQYF. The CDR3 DNA reads TGTGCCAGCTCACCCTTACCGGGACTAGCGGACCTCTACGAGCAGTACTTC.

The genes are TRBV6-5 and TRBJ2-3; D may be TRBD2 (6 bases). The CDR3 sequence is 15 residues long. V was shortened by 5 bases and J by 0 bases, with 12 bases between the two germline ends. CDR1 is MNHEY, CDR2 SVGAGI, per germline. As DNA, the CDR3 is TGTGCCAGCAGTACCATAGCGGATAGCACAGATACGCAGTATTTT. This gives the protein CASSTIADSTDTQYF.

V and J are TRBV7-8 and TRBJ1-6, with 9 bases lining up with TRBD1. Germline CDR1 is SGHVS and CDR2 is FQNEAQ. Trimming at V came to 0 bases and at J to 6 bases, leaving 6 bases not matched to a gene. The CDR3 runs to 17 residues. CDR3 DNA: TGTGCCAGCAGCTTAGCTAGGACAGGGGAGGGTAATTCACCCCTCCACTTT. Translating it yields CASSLARTGEGNSPLHF.

This sequence joins TRBV30 and TRBJ1-2; 7 nucleotides agree with TRBD1. Looked up from germline, CDR1 is GTSNPN and CDR2 is SVGIG (reference sequence). This CDR3 has 14 residues. Trimming removed 3 bases from V and 7 bases from J; junction bases left unmatched: 11. The CDR3 loop reads CAWRANRDRTGYTF. The CDR3 DNA follows: TGTGCCTGGAGGGCGAACCGGGACAGAACTGGCTACACCTTC.

This clone was seen just once. This chain links TRBV27 with TRBJ2-3, with TRBD2 matching over 10 bases. Trimming cost V 6 bases and J 1 base; bases outside gene matches: 4. This CDR3 comprises 15 residues. Germline CDR1 MNHEY, CDR2 SMNVEV (reference sequence). The CDR3 reads CASRAAGGRTDTQYF. DNA of the CDR3: TGTGCCAGCAGGGCAGCGGGAGGGCGCACAGATACGCAGTATTTT.

This chain joins TRBV18 and TRBJ2-2, with D perhaps matching TRBD2 (6 bases). The CDR3 consists of 16 residues. Germline V CDR1 and CDR2: KGHSH, LQKENI. V lost 3 bases, J lost 6 bases, and 17 bases lay in between. The CDR3 protein is CASSPMDSGGSGELFF. The CDR3 nucleotides are TGTGCCAGCTCACCTATGGACTCTGGAGGGTCCGGGGAGCTGTTTTTT. Full variable domain (rest looked up from reference TRBV18 and TRBJ2-2): NAGVMQNPRHLVRRRGQEARLRCSPMKGHSHVYWYRQLPEEGLKFMVYLQKENIIDESGMPKERFSAEFPKEGPSILRIQQVVRGDSAAYFCASSPMDSGGSGELFFGEGSRLTVL.

The CDR3 sequence: CASSLGTVTDTQYF. For the CDR3, the DNA is TGTGCCAGCAGCTTAGGGACAGTAACAGATACGCAGTATTTT. The V and J genes are TRBV11-1 and TRBJ2-3, with D perhaps matching TRBD1 (6 bases). Germline V gene data show CDR1 as SGHAT and CDR2 as FQDESV (reference sequence). The length of the CDR3 is 14 residues. V lost 1 base and J lost 3, with 8 bases in between.

This rearrangement joins TRBV27 to TRBJ2-7, with TRBD1 matching over 7 bases. From germline, CDR1 is MNHEY and CDR2 SMNVEV (reference sequence). CDR3 size: 14 residues. V dropped 5 bases and J dropped 3; count of bases not matched to a gene: 7. CDR3: CASSPRPGGYEQYF. The CDR3 DNA reads TGTGCCAGCAGTCCCCGGCCAGGGGGCTACGAGCAGTACTTC.

This chain connects TRBV7-8 to TRBJ2-1, with 11 bases aligning to TRBD2. The CDR3 has 14 amino acids. V lost 10 bases to trimming and J lost 9 bases; unmatched junction nucleotides: 11. In germline, CDR1 is SGHVS, CDR2 FQNEAQ. The CDR3 nucleotides read TGTGCCACCGGGACTAGCGGCCCCCGGGGTGAGCAGTTCTTC. Translating it yields CATGTSGPRGEQFF.

The V call is TRBV6-5, the J call TRBJ2-2; 8 bases align to TRBD2. CDR1 MNHEY and CDR2 SVGAGI come from the germline V gene. The CDR3 contains 16 residues. Trimming removed 0 bases from V and 3 bases from J; junction bases left unmatched: 3. As DNA, the CDR3 is TGTGCCAGCAGTTACTCGTTGACTAGCGACACCGGGGAGCTGTTTTTT. It specifies CASSYSLTSDTGELFF.

This rearrangement joins TRBV27 to TRBJ2-5, with 7 nucleotides matching TRBD1. CDR1 and CDR2 (germline): MNHEY, SMNVEV (reference sequence). V lost 3 bases, J lost 4 bases, and 8 bases stayed unmatched. The CDR3 totals 15 residues. CDR3 loop: CASSFYRQGRETQYF. CDR3 DNA sequence: TGTGCCAGCAGTTTCTATCGACAGGGAAGAGAGACCCAGTACTTC.

The CDR3: CATSDDTYGYTF. The CDR3 DNA reads TGTGCCACCAGTGATGACACCTATGGCTACACCTTC. The rearrangement joins TRBV24-1 to TRBJ1-2; D unclear. CDR3 length equals 12 residues. Germline V gene data show CDR1 as KGHDR and CDR2 as SFDVKD. V lost 3 bases and J 4 bases, leaving 5 bases between the germline ends.

V usage is TRBV30 and J usage is TRBJ2-1; no clear D gene. The CDR3 has 18 residues. Germline V gene lookup returns CDR1 GTSNPN and CDR2 SVGIG (reference sequence). Trimming stripped 0 bases from V and 6 bases from J, with 24 bases between. In nucleotides, the CDR3 is TGTGCCTGGAGTGTACCCCGACCCTCAGGATTTCTGGTCAATGAGCAGTTCTTC. Translating gives CAWSVPRPSGFLVNEQFF.

The chain has TRBV18 and TRBJ2-3; 7 bases agree with TRBD2. The CDR3 is 13 residues long. With 6 bases clipped from V and 5 bases from J, the junction kept 5 bases outside the gene matches. Germline CDR1 is KGHSH and CDR2 is LQKENI. The CDR3 nucleotides are TGTGCCAGCTCCCTTGGACTAGGAGATACGCAGTATTTT. Protein: CASSLGLGDTQYF.

V gene TRBV29-1 combines with J gene TRBJ2-3; the match to TRBD1 covers 8 bases. Trimming at V came to 3 bases and at J to 6 bases, leaving 17 bases not matched to a gene. This CDR3 is 17 amino acids long. CDR1 and CDR2 from the germline V gene are SQVTM and ANQGSEA. The DNA for the CDR3 is TGCAGCGTTGAGCGTCGCGGGGACAGGCTTATTTCGGATACGCAGTATTTT. This encodes CSVERRGDRLISDTQYF.